This T cell receptor beta chain is from a study of T cells in Graves' hyperthyroidism and ophthalmopathy. CDR1 and CDR2 from the germline V gene are MNHEY and SMNVEV (reference sequence). Deletions cut 4 bases from V and 2 bases from J, with 11 bases between. CDR3 length: 14 amino acids. TCR beta CDR3 regions were amplified from RNA transcripts. First-round RT-PCR of the TCR CDR3 relied on the HTBI primer set. Via MiXCR, TCRdb re-called the multiplex PCR reads, giving one row per CDR3 protein. The table shows nearly 600,000 distinct CDR3 sequences, with more than 11% occurring only once. This clonotype came up many times.

The source of this sequence is a woman in her 30s with Graves' hyperthyroidism that later progressed to Graves' ophthalmopathy. The J gene is TRBJ1-1, the V gene TRBV27, with D unresolved. The sequenced sample was blood. CDR3 coding DNA: TGTGCCAGCAGTTCCCTGGCTCTAAACACTGAAGCTTTCTTT. Protein: CASSSLALNTEAFF.